These 15 T cell receptor beta chains originate from one sample sequenced in a study of T cells in localized non-small cell lung cancer (dated by TCRdb to the early 2020s). Libraries came from the immunoSEQ multiplex PCR assay. This is the immuneACCESS table as TCRdb keeps it, with only in-frame sequences that have V and J called. A part of the clones is gone; compared with another copy, unresolved V genes explain less than half, and the rest is unexplained. Across this sample there are about 57,000 clones, with approximately 89% seen only once. The ten largest clonotypes hold about 20% of the sample. Sequences were derived from peripheral blood, sampled before any cancer treatment. The receptors derive from a man aged 35 to 69 with stage I lung adenocarcinoma.

This chain uses TRBV7-5 with TRBJ2-7. TRBV7-5 is given as a pseudogene. The CDR3 sequence is 12 residues long. This CDR3 reads CARTWDSYEQYF. CDR3 nucleotide sequence: TGTGCCAGAACCTGGGACTCCTACGAGCAGTACTTC.

The chain links TRBV7-8 to TRBJ2-3, with D unclear. Germline-derived CDR1 and CDR2 are SGHVS and FQNEAQ. V shed 3 bases and J shed 2 bases, with 6 bases lying between them. The length of the CDR3 is 13 residues. CDR3 in DNA: TGTGCCAGCAGCTTCGGCAACACAGATACGCAGTATTTT. As protein: CASSFGNTDTQYF.

The chain links TRBV9 to TRBJ2-1, with 12 bases identical to TRBD2. V shed 4 bases, J shed 4 bases, and the junction held 15 bases outside the gene matches. CDR3 length: 19 residues. Germline V gene sequence: CDR1 SGDLS, CDR2 YYNGEE. The CDR3 nucleotides read TGTGCCAGCAGCAAGGGACTAGCGGGCTCAACATCGGGTTACAATGAGCAGTTCTTC. Its translation is CASSKGLAGSTSGYNEQFF. Full variable domain (outside the CDR3, taken from reference TRBV9 and TRBJ2-1): DSGVTQTPKHLITATGQRVTLRCSPRSGDLSVYWYQQSLDQGLQFLIQYYNGEERAKGNILERFSAQQFPDLHSELNLSSLELGDSALYFCASSKGLAGSTSGYNEQFFGPGTRLTVL.

This chain connects TRBV10-3 to TRBJ2-1; TRBD2 matches 11 bases. The CDR3 is 15 residues long. Germline CDR1 is ENHRY and CDR2 is SYGVKD. V was clipped by 11 bases and J by 8 bases; unmatched bases: 14. CDR3 sequence (DNA): TGTGCCTCCCGACATCCTAGCGGGAGGTCATATGAGCAGTTCTTC. Protein: CASRHPSGRSYEQFF.

This clone was recorded once. V and J are TRBV18 and TRBJ1-1; D is unresolved. The length of the CDR3 is 16 residues. V was pared by 3 bases and J by 10 bases, with 24 bases between. The germline V gene encodes CDR1 KGHSH and CDR2 LQKENI. CDR3 loop: CASSPPSALRVGSAFF. The DNA of the CDR3 is TGTGCCAGCTCACCCCCCAGCGCCCTGCGGGTGGGTTCAGCTTTCTTT.

The table lists this clone with a count of one. This chain uses TRBV5-1 with TRBJ2-1, with 10 bases fitting TRBD2. V gave up 0 bases and J gave up 9 bases; unmatched junction bases: 3. The CDR3 is made up of 14 amino acids. Germline CDR1 is SGHRS and CDR2 is YFSETQ. The CDR3 coding sequence is TGCGCCAGCAGCTTGGATACTAGCGGGACTGAGCAGTTCTTC. It is translated as CASSLDTSGTEQFF. Complete variable domain (other parts from reference TRBV5-1 and TRBJ2-1): KAGVTQTPRYLIKTRGQQVTLSCSPISGHRSVSWYQQTPGQGLQFLFEYFSETQRNKGNFPGRFSGRQFSNSRSEMNVSTLELGDSALYLCASSLDTSGTEQFFGPGTRLTVL.

A single count supports this clone. The V call is TRBV6-1, the J call TRBJ2-1; 10 positions agree with TRBD2. The germline CDR1 and CDR2 sequences are MNHNS and SASEGT. This CDR3 is 15 amino acids long. The ends lost 10 bases at V and 7 bases at J; junction bases unmatched: 13. CDR3 region: CATAPLAGAVNEQFF. The CDR3 DNA is TGTGCCACCGCTCCCCTAGCGGGAGCCGTTAATGAGCAGTTCTTC.

This clone has a handful of counts. The chain is built from TRBV7-9 and TRBJ2-3, with D tentatively TRBD2 (5 bases). CDR1 and CDR2 from the germline V gene are SEHNR and FQNEAQ (reference sequence). Trimming took 1 base from V and 6 from J, leaving 11 bases between them. The CDR3 is made up of 14 amino acids. The CDR3 bases are TGTGCCAGCAGCTTAGGAGTATCGGGGGATACGCAGTATTTT. This codes for CASSLGVSGDTQYF.

This clone was observed a single time. This chain uses TRBV7-2 with TRBJ2-2, with 9 bases that match TRBD1. Germline lookup yields CDR1 SGHTA and CDR2 FQGNSA. The CDR3 is 14 amino acids. V lost 5 bases, J lost 4 bases, and 2 bases stayed unmatched. CDR3 nucleotide sequence: TGTGCCAGCAGCCAGACAGGGGGCACCGGGGAGCTGTTTTTT. Translation gives CASSQTGGTGELFF.

V is TRBV7-9 and J is TRBJ1-4, with TRBD1 matching 7 bases. This CDR3 region has 13 residues. Germline V gene data show CDR1 as SEHNR and CDR2 as FQNEAQ (reference sequence). J gave up 7 bases and V 3 bases, and 2 bases lay outside the gene matches. The CDR3 DNA follows: TGTGCCAGCAGCTTTCAGGGGGGTGAAAAACTGTTTTTT. Encoded protein: CASSFQGGEKLFF.

CDR3 sequence (DNA): TGTGCCAGCAGTCACAGGGGATCTTACGAGCAGTACTTC. Translating gives CASSHRGSYEQYF. V and J are TRBV28 and TRBJ2-7, with TRBD1 identical over 7 bases. Germline values: CDR1 MDHEN, CDR2 SYDVKM. There are 13 residues in the CDR3. The V gene end was trimmed by 5 bases and the J gene end by 4 bases; junction bases not matched to a gene: 5.

This chain joins TRBV7-2 and TRBJ2-1, with a possible D match to TRBD1 (5 bases). Germline CDR1 and CDR2: SGHTA and FQGNSA. Trimming left V 0 bases short and J 4 bases short, with 10 bases between. The CDR3 is made up of 15 amino acids. The CDR3 DNA sequence: TGTGCCAGCAGCTTAGCAGTGACAGCTTACAATGAGCAGTTCTTC. Translation: CASSLAVTAYNEQFF.

The rearrangement joins TRBV4-2 to TRBJ2-7; 10 bases match TRBD2. This CDR3 contains 16 residues. Per the germline V gene, CDR1 is LGHNA and CDR2 is YNFKEQ. Germline trimming cut 3 bases from V and 5 bases from J; bases unmatched to any gene: 10. CDR3 DNA sequence: TGTGCCAGCAGCCAGATGACGCTAGCGGGAGTGAACGAGCAGTACTTC. This encodes CASSQMTLAGVNEQYF.

This chain joins TRBV4-1 and TRBJ1-1; D might be TRBD1 (5 bases). The V gene's germline CDR1 is MGHRA and CDR2 YSYEKL. V shed 0 bases and J shed 4 bases, with 12 bases lying between them. The CDR3 is 15 amino acids. This chain's CDR3 is CASSQDAGSGTEAFF. In DNA, the CDR3 is TGCGCCAGCAGCCAAGATGCAGGGTCTGGCACTGAAGCTTTCTTT.

The rearrangement uses TRBV6-1 and TRBJ1-2, with unresolved D. Germline-derived CDR1 and CDR2 are MNHNS and SASEGT. Trimming removed 7 bases from V and 2 bases from J, with 11 bases in between. The CDR3 runs to 13 residues. CDR3 nucleotide sequence: TGTGCCAGCACGACTGAGCTGAACTATGGCTACACCTTC. This encodes CASTTELNYGYTF.